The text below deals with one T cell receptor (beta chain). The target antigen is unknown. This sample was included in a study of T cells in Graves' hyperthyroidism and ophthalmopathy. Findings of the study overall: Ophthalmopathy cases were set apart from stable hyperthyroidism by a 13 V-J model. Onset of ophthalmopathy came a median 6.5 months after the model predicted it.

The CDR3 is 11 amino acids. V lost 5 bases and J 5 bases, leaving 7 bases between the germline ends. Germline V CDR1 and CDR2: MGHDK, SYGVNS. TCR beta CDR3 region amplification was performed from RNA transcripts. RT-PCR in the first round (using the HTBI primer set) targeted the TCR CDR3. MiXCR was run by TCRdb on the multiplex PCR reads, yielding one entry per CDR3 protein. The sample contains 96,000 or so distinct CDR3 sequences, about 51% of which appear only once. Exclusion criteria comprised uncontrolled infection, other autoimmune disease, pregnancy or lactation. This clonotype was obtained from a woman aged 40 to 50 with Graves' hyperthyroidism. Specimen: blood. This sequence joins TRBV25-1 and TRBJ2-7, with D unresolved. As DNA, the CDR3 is TGTGCCAGCAGTTTCGACCACGAGCAGTACTTC. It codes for CASSFDHEQYF.